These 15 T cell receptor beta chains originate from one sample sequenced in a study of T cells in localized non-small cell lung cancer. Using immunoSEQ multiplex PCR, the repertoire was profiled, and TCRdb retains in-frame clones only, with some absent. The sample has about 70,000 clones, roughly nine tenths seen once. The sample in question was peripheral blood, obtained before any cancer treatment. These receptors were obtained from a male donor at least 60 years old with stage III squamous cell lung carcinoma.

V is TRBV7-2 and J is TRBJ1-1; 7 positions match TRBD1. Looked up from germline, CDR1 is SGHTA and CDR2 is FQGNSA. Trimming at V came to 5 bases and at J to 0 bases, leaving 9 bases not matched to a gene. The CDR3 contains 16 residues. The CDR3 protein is CASSPWDRGLNTEAFF. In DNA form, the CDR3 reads TGTGCCAGCAGCCCGTGGGACAGAGGGTTGAACACTGAAGCTTTCTTT.

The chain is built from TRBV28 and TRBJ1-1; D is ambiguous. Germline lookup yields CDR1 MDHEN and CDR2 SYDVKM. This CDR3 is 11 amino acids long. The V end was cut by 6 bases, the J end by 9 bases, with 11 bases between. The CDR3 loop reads CASSQEIKAFF. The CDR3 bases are TGTGCCAGCAGCCAAGAGATTAAAGCTTTCTTT. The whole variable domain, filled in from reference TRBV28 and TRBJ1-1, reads DVKVTQSSRYLVKRTGEKVFLECVQDMDHENMFWYRQDPGLGLRLIYFSYDVKMKEKGDIPEGYSVSREKKERFSLILESASTNQTSMYLCASSQEIKAFFGQGTRLTVV.

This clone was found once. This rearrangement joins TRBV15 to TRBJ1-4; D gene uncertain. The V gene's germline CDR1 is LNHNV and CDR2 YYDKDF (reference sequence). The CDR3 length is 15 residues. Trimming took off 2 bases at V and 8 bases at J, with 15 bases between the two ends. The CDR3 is CATSRQDNLGEKLFF. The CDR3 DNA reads TGTGCCACCAGCAGACAAGATAACCTAGGGGAAAAACTGTTTTTT.

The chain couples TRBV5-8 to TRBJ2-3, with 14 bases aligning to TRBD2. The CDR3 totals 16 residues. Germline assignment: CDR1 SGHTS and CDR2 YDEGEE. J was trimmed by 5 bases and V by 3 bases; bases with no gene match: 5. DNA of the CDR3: TGTGCCAGCAGCTCCTGGACTAGCGGGGGGATAGATACGCAGTATTTT. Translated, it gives CASSSWTSGGIDTQYF.

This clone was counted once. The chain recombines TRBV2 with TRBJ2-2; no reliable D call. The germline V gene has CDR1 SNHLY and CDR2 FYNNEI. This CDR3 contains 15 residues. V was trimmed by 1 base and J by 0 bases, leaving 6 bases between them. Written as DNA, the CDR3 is TGTGCCAGCAGTGAAGTGAGGACGAACACCGGGGAGCTGTTTTTT. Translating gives CASSEVRTNTGELFF.

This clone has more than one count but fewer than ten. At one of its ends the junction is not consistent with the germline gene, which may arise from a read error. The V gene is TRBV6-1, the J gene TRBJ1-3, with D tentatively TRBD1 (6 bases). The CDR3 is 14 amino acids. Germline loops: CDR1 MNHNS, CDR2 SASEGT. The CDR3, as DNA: TGTGCCAGCAGTGAACAGGATTTAGGGGGAAGAAAGGATTTT. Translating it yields CASSEQDLGGRKDF.

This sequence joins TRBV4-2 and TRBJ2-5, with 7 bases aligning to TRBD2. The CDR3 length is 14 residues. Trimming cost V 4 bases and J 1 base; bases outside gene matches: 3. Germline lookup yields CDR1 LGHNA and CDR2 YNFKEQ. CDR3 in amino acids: CASSPGLGQETQYF. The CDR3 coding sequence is TGTGCCAGCAGCCCCGGACTAGGCCAAGAGACCCAGTACTTC.

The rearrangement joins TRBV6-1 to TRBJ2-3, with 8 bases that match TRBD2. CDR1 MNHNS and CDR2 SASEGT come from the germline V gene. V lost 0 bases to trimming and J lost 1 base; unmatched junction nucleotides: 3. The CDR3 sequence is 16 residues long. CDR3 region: CASSEAYGGGTDTQYF. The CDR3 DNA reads TGTGCCAGCAGTGAAGCTTACGGGGGGGGCACAGATACGCAGTATTTT.

CDR3 loop: CSARTGDGQPQHF. CDR3 DNA: TGCAGCGCTAGGACAGGGGACGGTCAGCCCCAGCATTTT. The chain uses TRBV29-1 and TRBJ1-5; 9 nucleotides agree with TRBD1. Germline loops: CDR1 SQVTM, CDR2 ANQGSEA. This CDR3 spans 13 amino acids. V shed 7 bases, J shed 6 bases, and the junction held 7 bases outside the gene matches.

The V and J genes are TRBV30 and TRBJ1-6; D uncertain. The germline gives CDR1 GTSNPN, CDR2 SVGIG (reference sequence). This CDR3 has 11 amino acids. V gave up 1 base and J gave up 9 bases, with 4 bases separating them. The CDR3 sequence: CAWSASSPLHF. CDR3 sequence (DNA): TGTGCCTGGAGTGCCTCTTCACCCCTCCACTTT.

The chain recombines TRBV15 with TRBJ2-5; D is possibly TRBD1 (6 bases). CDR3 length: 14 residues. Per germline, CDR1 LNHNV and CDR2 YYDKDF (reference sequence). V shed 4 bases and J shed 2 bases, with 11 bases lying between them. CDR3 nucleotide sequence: TGTGCCACCAGCATAGGGGGAAAGCAAGAGACCCAGTACTTC. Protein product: CATSIGGKQETQYF.

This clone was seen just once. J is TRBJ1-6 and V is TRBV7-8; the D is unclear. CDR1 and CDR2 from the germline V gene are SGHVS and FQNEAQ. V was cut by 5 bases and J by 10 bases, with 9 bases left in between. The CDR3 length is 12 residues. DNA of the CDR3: TGTGCCAGCAGCCCCCATGGCTCACCCCTCCACTTT. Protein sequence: CASSPHGSPLHF.

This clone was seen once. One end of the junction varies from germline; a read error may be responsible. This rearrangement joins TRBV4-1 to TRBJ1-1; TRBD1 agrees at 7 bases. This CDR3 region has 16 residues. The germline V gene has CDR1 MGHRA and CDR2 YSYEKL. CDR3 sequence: CASSSGRLRGNSEAFF. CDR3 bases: TGCGCCAGCAGCAGTGGGAGACTCAGGGGGAACTCTGAAGCTTTCTTT.

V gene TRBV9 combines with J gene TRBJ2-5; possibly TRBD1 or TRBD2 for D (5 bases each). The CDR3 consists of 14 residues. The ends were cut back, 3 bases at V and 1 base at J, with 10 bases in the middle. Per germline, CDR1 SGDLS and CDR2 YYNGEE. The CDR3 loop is CASSGGGTQETQYF. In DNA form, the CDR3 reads TGTGCCAGCAGCGGTGGGGGAACCCAAGAGACCCAGTACTTC.

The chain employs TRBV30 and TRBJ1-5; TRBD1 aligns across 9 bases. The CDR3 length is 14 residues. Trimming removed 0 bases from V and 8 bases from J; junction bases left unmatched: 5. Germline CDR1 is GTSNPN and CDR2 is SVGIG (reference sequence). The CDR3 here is CAWSVRQGGKPQHF. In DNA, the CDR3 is TGTGCCTGGAGTGTTAGACAGGGGGGAAAGCCCCAGCATTTT. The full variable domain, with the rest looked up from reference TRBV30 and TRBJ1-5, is SQTIHQWPATLVQPVGSPLSLECTVEGTSNPNLYWYRQAAGRGLQLLFYSVGIGQISSEVPQNLSASRPQDRQFILSSKKLLLSDSGFYLCAWSVRQGGKPQHFGDGTRLSIL.